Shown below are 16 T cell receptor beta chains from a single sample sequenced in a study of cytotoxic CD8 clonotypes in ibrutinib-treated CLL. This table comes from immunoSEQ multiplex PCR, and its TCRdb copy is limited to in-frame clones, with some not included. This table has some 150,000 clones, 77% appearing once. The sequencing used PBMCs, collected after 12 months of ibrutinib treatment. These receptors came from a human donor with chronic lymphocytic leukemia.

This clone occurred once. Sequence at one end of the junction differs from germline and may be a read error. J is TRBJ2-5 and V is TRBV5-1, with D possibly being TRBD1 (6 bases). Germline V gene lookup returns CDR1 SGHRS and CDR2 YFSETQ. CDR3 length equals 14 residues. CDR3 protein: CAGSLAGARETQYF. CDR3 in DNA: TGCGCCGGCAGCTTGGCAGGGGCTAGGGAGACCCAGTACTTC.

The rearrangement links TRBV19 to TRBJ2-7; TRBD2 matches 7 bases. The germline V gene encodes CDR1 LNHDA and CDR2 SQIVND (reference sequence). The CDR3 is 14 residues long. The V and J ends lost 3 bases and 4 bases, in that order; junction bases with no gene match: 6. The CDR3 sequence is CASSITAGDYEQYF. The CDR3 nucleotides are TGTGCCAGTAGTATTACCGCGGGAGATTACGAGCAGTACTTC.

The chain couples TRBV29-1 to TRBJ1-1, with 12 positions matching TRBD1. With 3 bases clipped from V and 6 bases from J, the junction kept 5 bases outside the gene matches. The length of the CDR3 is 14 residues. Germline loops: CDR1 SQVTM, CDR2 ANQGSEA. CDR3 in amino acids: CSVEGDRGLSEAFF. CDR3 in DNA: TGCAGCGTTGAGGGGGACAGGGGGCTCTCTGAAGCTTTCTTT.

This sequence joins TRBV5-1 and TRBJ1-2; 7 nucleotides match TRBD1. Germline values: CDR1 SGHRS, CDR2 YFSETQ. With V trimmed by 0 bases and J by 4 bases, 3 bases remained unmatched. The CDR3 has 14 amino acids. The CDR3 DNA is TGCGCCAGCAGCTTGGGAGGGGGCGGCTATGGCTACACCTTC. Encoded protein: CASSLGGGGYGYTF.

The CDR3 bases are TGTGCCTGGAGGGAATGGACAGGAGATGAAGCTTTCTTT. It yields the protein CAWREWTGDEAFF. The chain is built from TRBV30 and TRBJ1-1; 7 bases are shared with TRBD1. With 3 bases clipped from V and 7 bases from J, the junction kept 8 bases outside the gene matches. The CDR3 is 13 residues long. CDR1 is GTSNPN and CDR2 is SVGIG in the germline V gene (reference sequence).

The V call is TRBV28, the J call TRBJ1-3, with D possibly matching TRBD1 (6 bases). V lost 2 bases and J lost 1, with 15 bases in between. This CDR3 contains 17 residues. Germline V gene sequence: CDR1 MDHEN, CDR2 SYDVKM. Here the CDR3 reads CASSLIIMTGSGNTIYF. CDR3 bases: TGTGCCAGCAGTTTAATTATAATGACAGGATCTGGAAACACCATATATTTT. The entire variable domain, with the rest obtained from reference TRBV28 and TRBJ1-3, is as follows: DVKVTQSSRYLVKRTGEKVFLECVQDMDHENMFWYRQDPGLGLRLIYFSYDVKMKEKGDIPEGYSVSREKKERFSLILESASTNQTSMYLCASSLIIMTGSGNTIYFGEGSWLTVV.

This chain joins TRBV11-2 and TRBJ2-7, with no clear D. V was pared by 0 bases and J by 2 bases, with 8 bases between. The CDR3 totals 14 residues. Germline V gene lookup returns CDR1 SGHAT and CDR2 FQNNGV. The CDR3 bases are TGTGCCAGCAGCTTAGAAGGTGGAGCCTACGAGCAGTACTTC. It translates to CASSLEGGAYEQYF.

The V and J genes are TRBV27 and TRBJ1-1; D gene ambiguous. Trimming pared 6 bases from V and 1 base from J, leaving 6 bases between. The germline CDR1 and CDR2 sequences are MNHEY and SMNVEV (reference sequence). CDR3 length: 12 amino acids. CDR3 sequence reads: CASRWGNTEAFF. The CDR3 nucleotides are TGTGCCAGCAGGTGGGGGAACACTGAAGCTTTCTTT.

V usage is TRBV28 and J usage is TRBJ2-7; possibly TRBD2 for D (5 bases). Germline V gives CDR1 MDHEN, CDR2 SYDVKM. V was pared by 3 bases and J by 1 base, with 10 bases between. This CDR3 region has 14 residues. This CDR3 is CASSLSGISYEQYF. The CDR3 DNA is TGTGCCAGCAGTTTGTCGGGGATTTCCTACGAGCAGTACTTC.

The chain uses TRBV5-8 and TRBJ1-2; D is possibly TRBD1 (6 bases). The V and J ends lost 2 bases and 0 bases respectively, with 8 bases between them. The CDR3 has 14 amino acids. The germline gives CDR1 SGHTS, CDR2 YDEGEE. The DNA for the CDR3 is TGTGCCAGCAGCTTCCAGGGGACTAACTATGGCTACACCTTC. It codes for CASSFQGTNYGYTF.

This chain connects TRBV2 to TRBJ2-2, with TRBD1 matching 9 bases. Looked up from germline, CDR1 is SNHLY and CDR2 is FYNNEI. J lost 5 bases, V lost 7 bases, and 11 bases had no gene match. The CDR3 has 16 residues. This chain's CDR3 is CASIEPGQGVTGELFF. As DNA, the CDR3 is TGTGCCAGCATCGAACCGGGACAGGGCGTAACCGGGGAGCTGTTTTTT.

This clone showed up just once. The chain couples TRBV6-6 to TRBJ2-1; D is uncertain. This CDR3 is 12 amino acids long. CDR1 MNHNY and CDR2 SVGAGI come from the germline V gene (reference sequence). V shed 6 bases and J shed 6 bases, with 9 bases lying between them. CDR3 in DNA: TGTGCCAGCAGGCTCTGGGGCAATGAGCAGTTCTTC. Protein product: CASRLWGNEQFF.

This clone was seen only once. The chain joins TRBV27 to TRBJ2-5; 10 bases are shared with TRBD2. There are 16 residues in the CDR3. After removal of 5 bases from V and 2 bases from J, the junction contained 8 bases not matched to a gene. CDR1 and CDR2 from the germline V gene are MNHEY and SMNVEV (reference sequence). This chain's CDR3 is CASSPGPAGGQETQYF. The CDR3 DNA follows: TGTGCCAGCAGTCCCGGTCCAGCGGGGGGGCAAGAGACCCAGTACTTC.

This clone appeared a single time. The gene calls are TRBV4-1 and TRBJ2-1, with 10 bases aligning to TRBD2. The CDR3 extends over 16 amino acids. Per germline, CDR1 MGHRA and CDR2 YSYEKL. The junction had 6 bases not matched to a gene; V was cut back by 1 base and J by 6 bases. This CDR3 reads CASSQGRTSGINEQFF. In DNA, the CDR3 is TGCGCCAGCAGCCAAGGCCGGACTAGCGGAATCAATGAGCAGTTCTTC.

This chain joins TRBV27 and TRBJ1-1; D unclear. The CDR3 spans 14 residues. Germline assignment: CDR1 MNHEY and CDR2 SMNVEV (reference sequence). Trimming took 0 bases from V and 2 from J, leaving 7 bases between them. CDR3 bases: TGTGCCAGCAGTTTATCGGGCCCAAACACTGAAGCTTTCTTT. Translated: CASSLSGPNTEAFF.

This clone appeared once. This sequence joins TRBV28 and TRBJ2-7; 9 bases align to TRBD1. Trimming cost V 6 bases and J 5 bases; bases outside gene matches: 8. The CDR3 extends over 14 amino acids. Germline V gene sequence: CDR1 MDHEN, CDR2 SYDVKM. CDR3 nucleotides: TGTGCCAGCAGCAGTCCCGGGACAGGGCACGAGCAGTACTTC. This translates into CASSSPGTGHEQYF.